The 13 T cell receptor beta chains given below trace back to one sample, sequenced in a study of early T cells in non-severe SARS-CoV-2 infection. MiXCR, applied by TCRdb to the 5' RACE reads, yields one record per CDR3 protein. The sample holds around 37,000 distinct CDR3 sequences, over 8.5% seen once. Specimen: whole blood. These receptors originate from an adult who was a healthcare worker with PCR-confirmed SARS-CoV-2 infection or an uninfected control (not recorded which).

CDR3 residues: CASSQEAAGGADTQYF. In nucleotides, the CDR3 is TGTGCCAGCAGCCAAGAAGCAGCGGGGGGGGCCGATACGCAGTATTTT. V and J are TRBV3-1 and TRBJ2-3; TRBD2 matches 10 bases. This CDR3 is 16 amino acids long. Germline loops: CDR1 LGHDT, CDR2 YNNKEL (reference sequence). V lost 0 bases and J lost 6; bases outside the gene matches: 6.

The chain recombines TRBV12-3 or TRBV12-4 with TRBJ2-1; 8 bases are a match to TRBD1. The CDR3 runs to 15 residues. The J segment lost 8 bases and the V segment lost 3 bases, leaving 9 bases of the junction unmatched. CDR3 loop: CASSLGITQGDEQFF. The CDR3 region has the DNA TGTGCCAGCAGTTTGGGGATAACACAGGGGGATGAGCAGTTCTTC.

The V and J genes are TRBV3-1 and TRBJ2-6; possible D gene TRBD2, 6 bases. V was pared by 3 bases and J by 0 bases, with 12 bases between. CDR3 size: 17 residues. Germline V gene data show CDR1 as LGHDT and CDR2 as YNNKEL (reference sequence). The CDR3 is CASSQGGAPSGANVLTF. CDR3 DNA sequence: TGTGCCAGCAGCCAGGGAGGAGCCCCCTCTGGGGCCAACGTCCTGACTTTC.

This clonotype was seen ten or more times. The rearrangement joins TRBV6-1 to TRBJ2-7; D gene ambiguous. Deletions cut 7 bases from V and 2 bases from J, with 9 bases between. Germline V gives CDR1 MNHNS, CDR2 SASEGT. This CDR3 has 12 amino acids. CDR3 region: CASTRNPYEQYF. In DNA form, the CDR3 reads TGTGCCAGCACGCGGAACCCCTACGAGCAGTACTTC.

This clonotype was detected many times. The rearrangement links TRBV3-1 to TRBJ2-2, with 8 bases that match TRBD1. CDR3 size: 15 residues. The junction had 4 bases not matched to a gene; V was cut back by 4 bases and J by 3 bases. The germline V gene has CDR1 LGHDT and CDR2 YNNKEL (reference sequence). Here the CDR3 reads CASSPRGQYTGELFF. The CDR3, as DNA: TGTGCCAGCAGCCCCAGGGGGCAGTACACCGGGGAGCTGTTTTTT.

This clonotype was observed many times. This chain links TRBV11-2 with TRBJ1-2; 7 nucleotides align to TRBD1. The CDR3 covers 16 residues. The V gene's germline CDR1 is SGHAT and CDR2 FQNNGV. The J segment lost 0 bases and the V segment lost 6 bases, leaving 10 bases of the junction unmatched. CDR3 sequence: CASSIARTGSNYGYTF. In nucleotides, the CDR3 is TGTGCCAGCAGTATAGCCCGGACAGGTTCTAACTATGGCTACACCTTC. Filled out from reference TRBV11-2 and TRBJ1-2, the complete variable domain reads EAGVAQSPRYKIIEKRQSVAFWCNPISGHATLYWYQQILGQGPKLLIQFQNNGVVDDSQLPKDRFSAERLKGVDSTLKIQPAKLEDSAVYLCASSIARTGSNYGYTFGSGTRLTVV.

Only a few counts were recorded for this clonotype. This rearrangement joins TRBV7-9 to TRBJ2-1; D is perhaps TRBD1 (7 bases). The CDR3 totals 14 residues. Germline V CDR1 and CDR2: SEHNR, FQNEAQ (reference sequence). V was pared by 5 bases and J by 9 bases, with 17 bases between. The DNA of the CDR3 is TGTGCCAGCAGCCCGAACTTTCAGGGGGGTGAGCAGTTCTTC. Translated: CASSPNFQGGEQFF.

This clonotype was seen a handful of times. V usage is TRBV6-2 or TRBV6-3 and J usage is TRBJ1-6; D gene unclear. Trimming cost V 8 bases and J 0 bases, with 8 bases left between them. This CDR3 is built from 14 residues. CDR1 is MNHEY and CDR2 is SVGEGT in the germline V gene. The CDR3 sequence: CASRGGSYNSPLHF. DNA of the CDR3: TGTGCCAGCCGTGGCGGCTCCTATAATTCACCCCTCCACTTT.

The sample holds a few counts of this clonotype. This chain links TRBV6-5 with TRBJ1-2, with D uncertain. Germline V gives CDR1 MNHEY, CDR2 SVGAGI. The V and J ends lost 5 bases and 7 bases respectively, with 17 bases between them. The CDR3 spans 14 residues. CDR3 DNA sequence: TGTGCCAGCAGTAGGGCAGGCCTTGAATCTGGCTACACCTTC. It codes for CASSRAGLESGYTF.

This clonotype was observed at least ten times. This chain connects TRBV7-9 to TRBJ2-1, with D tentatively TRBD1 (5 bases). Trimming took off 6 bases at V and 7 bases at J, with 16 bases between the two ends. Germline V gives CDR1 SEHNR, CDR2 FQNEAQ (reference sequence). CDR3 length equals 14 residues. Written as DNA, the CDR3 is TGTGCCAGCAGGGGGATCACTCAGGGAAATGAGCAGTTCTTC. Its translation: CASRGITQGNEQFF.

The gene calls are TRBV29-1 and TRBJ1-1; D call uncertain. Trimming took off 7 bases at V and 3 bases at J, with 15 bases between the two ends. The germline V gene encodes CDR1 SQVTM and CDR2 ANQGSEA. The length of the CDR3 is 13 residues. The CDR3 sequence is CSAHRSGDTEAFF. CDR3 nucleotides: TGCAGCGCCCATCGTAGTGGCGACACTGAAGCTTTCTTT.

Notes on this clonotype: A much larger clone sits a single nucleotide away, making a read error possible. This chain links TRBV10-2 with TRBJ1-1; D gene unclear. The CDR3 is 13 residues long. Germline assignment: CDR1 WSHSY and CDR2 SAAADI. The V gene lost 7 bases and the J gene lost 1 base, with 10 bases spanning the gap. The CDR3 DNA is TGCGCCAGCAAAGGGATCGAGAACACTGAAGCTTTCTTT. This gives the protein CASKGIENTEAFF.

Turning to this clonotype: One base away lies a much larger clone, so this may be a sequencing read error. This chain uses TRBV11-2 with TRBJ2-5; D might be TRBD1 (6 bases). V was cut by 4 bases and J by 0 bases, with 12 bases left in between. In germline, CDR1 is SGHAT, CDR2 FQNNGV. This CDR3 is 15 amino acids long. The CDR3 sequence: CASSSDSQNQETQYF. DNA of the CDR3: TGTGCCAGCAGCTCGGACAGCCAGAACCAAGAGACCCAGTACTTC.